This T cell receptor beta chain was identified during a study of shared clonotypes between healthy human individuals. General study findings and limits: It was expected that sequencing depth would affect clonotype sharing among donors.

Points on this clone: The antigen remains undetermined.

The germline V and J ends were trimmed by 2 bases and 4 bases, with 9 bases remaining between them. The CDR3 sequence is 13 residues long. Profiling relied on immunoSEQ multiplex PCR, and the TCRdb table lists in-frame clones only, not all of them. The sample holds approximately 2.5 million clones, over 85% seen once. This clonotype originated in a man aged 18 to 29 in good health. The sample comprised naive CD4+ T cells sorted from blood. Documented subset: CD45RA+ positively selected. The chain has TRBV5-3 and TRBJ1-2; the D is unclear. TRBV5-3 is an ORF for which the function is uncertain. The CDR3 sequence is CARSLLESYGYTF. The CDR3 bases are TGTGCCAGAAGCTTATTGGAGAGCTATGGCTACACCTTC.